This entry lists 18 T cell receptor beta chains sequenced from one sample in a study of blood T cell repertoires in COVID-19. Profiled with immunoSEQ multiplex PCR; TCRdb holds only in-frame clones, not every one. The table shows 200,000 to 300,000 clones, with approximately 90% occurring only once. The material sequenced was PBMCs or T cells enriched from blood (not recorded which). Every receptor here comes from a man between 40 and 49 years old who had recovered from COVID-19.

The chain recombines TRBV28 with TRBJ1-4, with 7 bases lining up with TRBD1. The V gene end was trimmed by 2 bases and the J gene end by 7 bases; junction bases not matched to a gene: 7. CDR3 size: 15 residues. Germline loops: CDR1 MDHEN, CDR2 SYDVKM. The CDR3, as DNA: TGTGCCAGCAGTTTAGGCACAGGGGATGGTGAAAAACTGTTTTTT. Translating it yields CASSLGTGDGEKLFF.

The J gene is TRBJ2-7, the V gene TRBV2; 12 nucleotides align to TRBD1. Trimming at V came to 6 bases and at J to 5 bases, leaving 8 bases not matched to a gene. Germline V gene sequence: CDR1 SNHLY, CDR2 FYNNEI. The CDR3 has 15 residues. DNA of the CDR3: TGTGCCAGCAGAGCCGGGACAGGGGGCTTCGACGAGCAGTACTTC. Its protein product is CASRAGTGGFDEQYF.

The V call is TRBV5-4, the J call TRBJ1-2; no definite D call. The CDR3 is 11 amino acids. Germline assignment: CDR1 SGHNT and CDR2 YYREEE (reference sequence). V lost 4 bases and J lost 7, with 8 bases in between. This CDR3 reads CASSMSSGYTF. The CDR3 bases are TGTGCCAGCAGCATGTCGAGTGGCTACACCTTC.

The CDR3 sequence is CASSRRQGPNNEQFF. The CDR3 nucleotides read TGTGCCAGTAGTAGAAGACAGGGACCTAACAATGAGCAGTTCTTC. The chain couples TRBV19 to TRBJ2-1, with 7 bases fitting TRBD1. Per germline, CDR1 LNHDA and CDR2 SQIVND (reference sequence). The CDR3 length is 15 residues. V shed 4 bases, J shed 5 bases, and the junction held 8 bases outside the gene matches.

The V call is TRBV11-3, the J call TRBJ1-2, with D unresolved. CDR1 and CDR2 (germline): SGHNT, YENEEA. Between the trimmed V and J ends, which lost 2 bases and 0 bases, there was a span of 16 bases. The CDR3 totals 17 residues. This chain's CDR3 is CASSLSLLGRTNYGYTF. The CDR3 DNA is TGTGCCAGCAGCTTATCGCTTCTGGGCAGGACTAACTATGGCTACACCTTC.

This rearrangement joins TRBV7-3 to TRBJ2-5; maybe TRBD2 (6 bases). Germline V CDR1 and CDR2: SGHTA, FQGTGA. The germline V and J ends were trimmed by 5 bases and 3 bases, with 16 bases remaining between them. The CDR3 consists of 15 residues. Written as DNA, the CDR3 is TGTGCCAGCAGCGCCTCGGGAGCGGGTAAAGAGACCCAGTACTTC. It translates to CASSASGAGKETQYF. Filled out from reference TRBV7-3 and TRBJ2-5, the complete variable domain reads GAGVSQTPSNKVTEKGKYVELRCDPISGHTALYWYRQSLGQGPEFLIYFQGTGAADDSGLPNDRFFAVRPEGSVSTLKIQRTERGDSAVYLCASSASGAGKETQYFGPGTRLLVL.

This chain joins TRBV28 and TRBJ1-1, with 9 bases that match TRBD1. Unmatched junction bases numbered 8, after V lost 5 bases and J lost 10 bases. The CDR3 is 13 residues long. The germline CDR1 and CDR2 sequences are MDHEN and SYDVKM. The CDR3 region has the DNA TGTGCCAGCAGTCCCCCGGGACAGGGAGTAGCTTTCTTT. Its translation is CASSPPGQGVAFF.

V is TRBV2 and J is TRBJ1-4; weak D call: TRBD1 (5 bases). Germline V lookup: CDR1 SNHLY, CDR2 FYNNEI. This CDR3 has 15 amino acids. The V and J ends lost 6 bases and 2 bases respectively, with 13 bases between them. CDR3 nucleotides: TGTGCCAGCAGACCAGGGTTTGAGACTAATGAAAAACTGTTTTTT. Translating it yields CASRPGFETNEKLFF. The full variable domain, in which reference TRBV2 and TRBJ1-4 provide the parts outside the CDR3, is EPEVTQTPSHQVTQMGQEVILRCVPISNHLYFYWYRQILGQKVEFLVSFYNNEISEKSEIFDDQFSVERPDGSNFTLKIRSTKLEDSAMYFCASRPGFETNEKLFFGSGTQLSVL.

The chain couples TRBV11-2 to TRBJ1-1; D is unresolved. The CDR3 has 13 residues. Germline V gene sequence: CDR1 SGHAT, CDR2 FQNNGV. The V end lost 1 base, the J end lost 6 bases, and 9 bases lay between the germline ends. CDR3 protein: CASSLGGFPEAFF. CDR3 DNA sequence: TGTGCCAGCAGCTTAGGAGGGTTCCCTGAAGCTTTCTTT.

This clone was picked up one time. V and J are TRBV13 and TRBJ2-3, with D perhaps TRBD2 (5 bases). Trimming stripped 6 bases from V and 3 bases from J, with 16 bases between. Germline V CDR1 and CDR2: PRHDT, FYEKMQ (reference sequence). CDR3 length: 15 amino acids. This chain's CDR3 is CASSQDFGVTDTQYF. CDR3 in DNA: TGTGCCAGCAGTCAGGACTTTGGGGTAACAGATACGCAGTATTTT.

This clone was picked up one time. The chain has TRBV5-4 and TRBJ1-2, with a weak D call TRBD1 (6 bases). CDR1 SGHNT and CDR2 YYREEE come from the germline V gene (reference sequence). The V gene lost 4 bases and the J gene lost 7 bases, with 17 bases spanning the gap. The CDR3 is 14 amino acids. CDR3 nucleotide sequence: TGTGCCAGCAGCAAGGACAGAAATGTGGGTGGCTACACCTTC. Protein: CASSKDRNVGGYTF.

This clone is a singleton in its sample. CDR3 sequence: CASNGGSSYNEQFF. The CDR3 DNA reads TGTGCCAGCAATGGCGGGAGCTCCTACAATGAGCAGTTCTTC. J is TRBJ2-1 and V is TRBV2, with 7 bases lining up with TRBD2. Looked up from germline, CDR1 is SNHLY and CDR2 is FYNNEI. The CDR3 spans 14 residues. Trimming removed 7 bases from V and 0 bases from J; junction bases left unmatched: 3.

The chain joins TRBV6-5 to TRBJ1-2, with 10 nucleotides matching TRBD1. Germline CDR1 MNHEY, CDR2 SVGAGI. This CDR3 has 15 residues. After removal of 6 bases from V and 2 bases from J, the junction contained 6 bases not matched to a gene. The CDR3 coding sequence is TGTGCCAGCAGCGGAGACAGGGGGCTCAACTATGGCTACACCTTC. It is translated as CASSGDRGLNYGYTF.

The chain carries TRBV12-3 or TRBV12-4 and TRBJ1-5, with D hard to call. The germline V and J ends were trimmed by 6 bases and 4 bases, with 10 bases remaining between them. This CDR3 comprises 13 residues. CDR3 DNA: TGTGCCAGCAGCCGACGGGGTAATCAGCCCCAGCATTTT. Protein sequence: CASSRRGNQPQHF.

The CDR3 DNA is TGCAGCGTCACAGGGGCAAGAGGCTACACCTTC. Protein: CSVTGARGYTF. The gene calls are TRBV29-1 and TRBJ1-2; 7 nucleotides match TRBD1. Germline CDR1 is SQVTM and CDR2 is ANQGSEA. J lost 8 bases, V lost 6 bases, and 6 bases had no gene match. The CDR3 contains 11 residues.

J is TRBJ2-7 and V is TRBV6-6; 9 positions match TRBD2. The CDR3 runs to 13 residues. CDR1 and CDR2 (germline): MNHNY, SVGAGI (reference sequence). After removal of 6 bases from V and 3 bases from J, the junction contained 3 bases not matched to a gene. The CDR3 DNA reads TGTGCCAGCAGCACAGCGGGGGGCTACGAGCAGTACTTC. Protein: CASSTAGGYEQYF.

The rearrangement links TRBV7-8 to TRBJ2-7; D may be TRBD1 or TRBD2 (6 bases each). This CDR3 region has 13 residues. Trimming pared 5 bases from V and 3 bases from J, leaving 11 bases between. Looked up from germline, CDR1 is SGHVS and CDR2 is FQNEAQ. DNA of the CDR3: TGTGCCAGCAGCCGCGGGACAAACTACGAGCAGTACTTC. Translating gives CASSRGTNYEQYF. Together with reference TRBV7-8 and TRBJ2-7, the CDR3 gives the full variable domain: GAGVSQSPRYKVAKRGQDVALRCDPISGHVSLFWYQQALGQGPEFLTYFQNEAQLDKSGLPSDRFFAERPEGSVSTLKIQRTQQEDSAVYLCASSRGTNYEQYFGPGTRLTVT.

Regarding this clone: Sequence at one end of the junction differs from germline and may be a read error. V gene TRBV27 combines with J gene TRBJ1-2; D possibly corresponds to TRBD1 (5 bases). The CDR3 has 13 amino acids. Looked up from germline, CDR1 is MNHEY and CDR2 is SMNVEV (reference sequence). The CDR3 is CASSGLRGTGSGF. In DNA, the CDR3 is TGTGCCAGCAGTGGCTTACGGGGGACGGGGTCGGGCTTC.